The sequence of this T cell receptor (beta chain) was determined in a study of blood T cell repertoires in COVID-19. For the study at large: Samples of COVID-19 (acute and convalescent) were obtained from the United States, Italy and Spain. PBMCs, B-cell-depleted T cells, or T cells provided the cDNA or gDNA that made up the material.

Per the original methods: Using reference gene primer amplification, nucleated cell counts were estimated. The table came from immunoSEQ multiplex PCR; TCRdb's copy has only in-frame clones and leaves some out. The V and J calls and clone size were taken over from that table, and D and trimming were inferred from the DNA. The data show approximately 150,000 clones, 87% seen once. Germline V gives CDR1 MNHEY, CDR2 SVGAGI. The ends were cut back, 6 bases at V and 2 bases at J, with 11 bases in the middle. This CDR3 is built from 13 residues. Input material: peripheral blood. The chain uses TRBV6-5 and TRBJ2-7; D is possibly TRBD2 (6 bases). The sequence was collected from a woman in her 50s with acute or convalescent COVID-19. For the CDR3, the DNA is TGTGCCAGCAGGCGCGGGGTAACCTACGAGCAGTACTTC. Encoded protein: CASRRGVTYEQYF.